This TCR beta chain was recovered during a study of tumor-infiltrating lymphocytes in primary liver carcinoma. Study summary: Surgical resection treated primary liver carcinoma in the patients. Broader study findings: Researchers found tumor-adjacent and tumor-blood pairs overlapped less than tumor region pairs.

A constant-region primer served to make TCR beta cDNA from 500 to 550 ng total RNA. It was through three nested multiplex PCR rounds of slightly modified ARM-PCR that TCR beta libraries arose. TCRdb analysed the multiplex PCR reads with MiXCR anew, one entry per CDR3 protein. This sample has approximately 310,000 distinct CDR3 sequences, with roughly 60% found just once. Details on this clonotype: Antigen specificity is unknown.

Both blood RNA, taken from unsorted whole blood, and germline DNA were extracted. Blood samples of roughly 4.2 milliliters were drawn preoperatively. This sequence was found in a middle-aged man with primary liver carcinoma and hepatitis B virus infection. Sequenced material: peripheral blood.

For the CDR3, the DNA is TGTGCCAGCAGCACAGGGGGTGAGCAGTTCTTC. Translated, it gives CASSTGGEQFF. The J gene is TRBJ2-1, the V gene TRBV7-3; 8 bases fit TRBD1. The CDR3 runs to 11 residues. The germline V gene has CDR1 SGHTA and CDR2 FQGTGA. V trimming: 5 bases; J trimming: 9 bases; junction bases outside the gene matches: 0. The full variable domain, completed using reference TRBV7-3 and TRBJ2-1, is GAGVSQTPSNKVTEKGKYVELRCDPISGHTALYWYRQSLGQGPEFLIYFQGTGAADDSGLPNDRFFAVRPEGSVSTLKIQRTERGDSAVYLCASSTGGEQFFGPGTRLTVL.